This record concerns one TCR beta chain sequence. The target antigen is unknown. This entry is derived from a study of OX40 agonist ivuxolimab in advanced cancers. Study in general: Among those enrolled, mean age was roughly 62 years (range about 23 to 85) and about 81% were male. Study-wide points: Antigen targets of the expanded peripheral T cells went undetermined. The study found that CD8+ T cells averaged more expanded clones than CD4+.

The sampling schedule covered blood at baseline, cycle 4 day 1, and cycle 7 day 1. The CDR3 loop spans 13 amino acids. Germline V CDR1 and CDR2: SGHAT, FQNNGV. With 5 bases removed from V and 4 bases from J, the gap between germline ends came to 11 bases. Method: immunoSEQ multiplex PCR; TCRdb's copy keeps in-frame clones and lacks some. Of 70,000 to 95,000 clones listed, roughly 80% are singletons. V is TRBV11-2 and J is TRBJ1-1; D is possibly TRBD1 (5 bases). The material was CD4+ or CD8+ T cells sorted from blood, obtained in a trial of the OX40 agonist ivuxolimab. The TCR sequence derives from an adult with an advanced solid tumor such as melanoma, head and neck, liver or kidney cancer. CDR3 in amino acids: CASSLQELTEAFF. For the CDR3, the DNA is TGTGCCAGCAGCCTACAGGAGCTCACTGAAGCTTTCTTT.